This record looks at one T cell receptor beta chain sequence and its context. This entry comes from a study of T cells of healthy individuals. The CDR3 covers 14 residues. Trimming took off 4 bases at V and 0 bases at J, with 8 bases between the two ends. The germline gives CDR1 SGHRS, CDR2 YFSETQ. Each CDR3 protein is one row after TCRdb ran MiXCR on the 5' RACE reads. Of tens of thousands of distinct CDR3 sequences listed, about a sixth were seen once; the top ten hold roughly 4.7%. The genes are TRBV5-1 and TRBJ2-1; D is uncertain. This receptor was identified in a human donor in good health. DNA for the CDR3: TGCGCCAGCAGCCCGTACAGCTCCTACAATGAGCAGTTCTTC. It encodes CASSPYSSYNEQFF.